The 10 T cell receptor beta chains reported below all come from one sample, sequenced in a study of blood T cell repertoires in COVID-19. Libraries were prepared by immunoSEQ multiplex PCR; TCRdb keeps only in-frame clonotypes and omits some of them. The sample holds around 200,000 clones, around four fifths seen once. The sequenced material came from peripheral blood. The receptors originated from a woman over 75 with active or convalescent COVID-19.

In nucleotides, the CDR3 is TGTGCCAGCAGTTTATCTGGTGGCACTGGGGCCAACGTCCTGACTTTC. Protein product: CASSLSGGTGANVLTF. The chain uses TRBV28 and TRBJ2-6; D gene uncertain. The CDR3 consists of 16 residues. Trimming removed 1 base at V and 2 bases at J, with 9 bases between. Germline assignment: CDR1 MDHEN and CDR2 SYDVKM.

The CDR3 nucleotides are TGTGCCAGTAGCCCCCGACACTCTAGCAATCAGCCCCAGCATTTT. Protein product: CASSPRHSSNQPQHF. The chain recombines TRBV19 with TRBJ1-5; the D is unclear. CDR3 length: 15 amino acids. V lost 6 bases and J lost 0, with 12 bases in between. The germline V gene encodes CDR1 LNHDA and CDR2 SQIVND (reference sequence).

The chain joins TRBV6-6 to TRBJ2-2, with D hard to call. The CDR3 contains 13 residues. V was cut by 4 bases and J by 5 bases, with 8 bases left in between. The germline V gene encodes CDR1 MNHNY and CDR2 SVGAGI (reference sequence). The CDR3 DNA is TGTGCCAGCAGTTCGTCACAGACCGGGGAGCTGTTTTTT. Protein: CASSSSQTGELFF.

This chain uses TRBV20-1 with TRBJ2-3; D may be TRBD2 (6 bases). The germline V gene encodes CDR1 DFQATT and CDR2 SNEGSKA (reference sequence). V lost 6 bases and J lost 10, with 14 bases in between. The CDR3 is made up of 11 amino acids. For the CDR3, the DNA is TGCAGTGCCAGGGCGGGGTCCTCGCAGTATTTT. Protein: CSARAGSSQYF.

The CDR3 loop reads CAISNLIGVPNTGELFF. The CDR3 DNA follows: TGTGCCATCAGTAACCTTATCGGAGTACCGAACACCGGGGAGCTGTTTTTT. The genes are TRBV10-3 and TRBJ2-2; D is unclear. This CDR3 has 17 residues. Looked up from germline, CDR1 is ENHRY and CDR2 is SYGVKD. V gave up 5 bases and J gave up 0 bases, with 16 bases separating them.

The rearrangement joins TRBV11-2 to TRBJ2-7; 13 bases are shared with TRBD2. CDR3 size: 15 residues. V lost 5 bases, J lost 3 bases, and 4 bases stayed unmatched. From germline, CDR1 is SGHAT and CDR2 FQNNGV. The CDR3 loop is CASSPGLAGDYEQYF. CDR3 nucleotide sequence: TGTGCCAGCAGCCCAGGACTAGCGGGAGACTACGAGCAGTACTTC.

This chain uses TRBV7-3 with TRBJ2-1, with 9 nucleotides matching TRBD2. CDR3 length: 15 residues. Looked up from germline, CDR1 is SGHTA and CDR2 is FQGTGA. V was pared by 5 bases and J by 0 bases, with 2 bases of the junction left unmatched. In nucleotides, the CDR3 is TGTGCCAGCAGCCGAGCGGGAGGCTCCTACAATGAGCAGTTCTTC. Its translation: CASSRAGGSYNEQFF.

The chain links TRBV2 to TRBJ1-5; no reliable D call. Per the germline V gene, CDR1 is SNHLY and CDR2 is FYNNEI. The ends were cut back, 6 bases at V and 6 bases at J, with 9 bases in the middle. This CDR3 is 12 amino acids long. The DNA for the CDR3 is TGTGCCAGCAGCTACGTTGGTCAGCCCCAGCATTTT. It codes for CASSYVGQPQHF.

This CDR3 is CASSLDLFSEAFF. In DNA, the CDR3 is TGTGCCAGCAGCTTAGACCTCTTTAGTGAAGCTTTCTTT. The chain links TRBV11-2 to TRBJ1-1; no firm D call. Trimming pared 0 bases from V and 7 bases from J, leaving 9 bases between. In germline, CDR1 is SGHAT, CDR2 FQNNGV. CDR3 length: 13 amino acids.

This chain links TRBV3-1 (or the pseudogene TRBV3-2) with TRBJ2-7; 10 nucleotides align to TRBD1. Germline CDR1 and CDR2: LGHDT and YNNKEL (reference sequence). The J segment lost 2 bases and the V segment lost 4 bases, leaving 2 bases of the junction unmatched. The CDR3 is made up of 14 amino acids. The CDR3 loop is CASSRDRGPYEQYF. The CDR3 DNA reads TGTGCCAGCAGCCGGGACAGGGGCCCCTACGAGCAGTACTTC.